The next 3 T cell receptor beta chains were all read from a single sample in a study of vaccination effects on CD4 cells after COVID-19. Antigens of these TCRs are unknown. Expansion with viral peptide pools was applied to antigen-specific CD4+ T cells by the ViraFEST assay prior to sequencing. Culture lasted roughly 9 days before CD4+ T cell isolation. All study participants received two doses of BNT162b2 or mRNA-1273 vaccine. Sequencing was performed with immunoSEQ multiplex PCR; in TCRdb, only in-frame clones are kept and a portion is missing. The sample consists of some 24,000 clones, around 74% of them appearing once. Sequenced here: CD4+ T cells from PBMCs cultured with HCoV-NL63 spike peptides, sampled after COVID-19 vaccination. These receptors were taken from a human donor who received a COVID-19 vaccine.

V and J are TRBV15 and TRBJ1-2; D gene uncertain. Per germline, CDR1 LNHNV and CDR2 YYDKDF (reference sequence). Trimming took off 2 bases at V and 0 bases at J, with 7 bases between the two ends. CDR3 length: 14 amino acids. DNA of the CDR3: TGTGCCACCAGCAGATATGGACCTAACTATGGCTACACCTTC. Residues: CATSRYGPNYGYTF.

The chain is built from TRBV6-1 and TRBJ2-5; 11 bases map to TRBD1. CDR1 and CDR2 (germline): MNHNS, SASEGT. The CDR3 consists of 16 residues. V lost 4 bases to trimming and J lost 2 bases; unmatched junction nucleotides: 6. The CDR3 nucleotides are TGTGCCAGCAGTGCTCGGGACAGGGGGTTTCAAGAGACCCAGTACTTC. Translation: CASSARDRGFQETQYF.

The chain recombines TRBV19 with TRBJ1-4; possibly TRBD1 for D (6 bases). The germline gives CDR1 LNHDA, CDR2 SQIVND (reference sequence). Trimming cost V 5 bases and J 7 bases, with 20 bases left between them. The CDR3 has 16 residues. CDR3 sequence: CASSSGRTLGGEKLFF. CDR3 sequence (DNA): TGTGCCAGTAGTTCGGGACGGACCCTAGGGGGTGAAAAACTGTTTTTT.